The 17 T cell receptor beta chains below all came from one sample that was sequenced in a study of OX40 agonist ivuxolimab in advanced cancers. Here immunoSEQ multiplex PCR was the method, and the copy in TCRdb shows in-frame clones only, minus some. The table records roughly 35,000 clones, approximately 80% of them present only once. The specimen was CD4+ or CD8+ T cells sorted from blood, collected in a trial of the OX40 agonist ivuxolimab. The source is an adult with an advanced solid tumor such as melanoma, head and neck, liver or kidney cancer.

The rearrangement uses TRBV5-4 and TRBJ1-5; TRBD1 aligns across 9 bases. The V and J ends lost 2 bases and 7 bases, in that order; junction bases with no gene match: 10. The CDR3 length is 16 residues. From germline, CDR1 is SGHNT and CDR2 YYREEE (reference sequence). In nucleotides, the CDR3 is TGTGCCAGCAGCTTAGGTCCCGGGACAGGGCCCCAGCCCCAGCATTTT. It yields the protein CASSLGPGTGPQPQHF.

The CDR3 region is CASSLVGGRYEQYF. The CDR3 DNA follows: TGCGCCAGCAGCTTGGTAGGGGGGCGCTACGAGCAGTACTTC. The chain joins TRBV5-1 to TRBJ2-7; D is possibly TRBD1 or TRBD2 (6 bases each). The germline V and J ends were trimmed by 0 bases and 3 bases, with 10 bases remaining between them. CDR1 is SGHRS and CDR2 is YFSETQ in the germline V gene. The CDR3 has 14 residues.

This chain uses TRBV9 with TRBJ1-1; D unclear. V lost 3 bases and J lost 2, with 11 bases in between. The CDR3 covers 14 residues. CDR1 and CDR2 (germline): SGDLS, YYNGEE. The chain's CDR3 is CASSAGIFNTEAFF. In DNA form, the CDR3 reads TGTGCCAGCAGCGCCGGGATTTTTAACACTGAAGCTTTCTTT. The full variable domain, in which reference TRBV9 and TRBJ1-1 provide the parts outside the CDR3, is DSGVTQTPKHLITATGQRVTLRCSPRSGDLSVYWYQQSLDQGLQFLIQYYNGEERAKGNILERFSAQQFPDLHSELNLSSLELGDSALYFCASSAGIFNTEAFFGQGTRLTVV.

CDR3 in amino acids: CASSSRGRGYTF. DNA for the CDR3: TGTGCCAGCAGCAGCCGAGGTCGGGGCTACACCTTC. The V call is TRBV7-6, the J call TRBJ1-2; D gene unclear. CDR3 length: 12 amino acids. V lost 5 bases to trimming and J lost 8 bases, with 12 bases between them. From germline, CDR1 is SGHVS and CDR2 FNYEAQ.

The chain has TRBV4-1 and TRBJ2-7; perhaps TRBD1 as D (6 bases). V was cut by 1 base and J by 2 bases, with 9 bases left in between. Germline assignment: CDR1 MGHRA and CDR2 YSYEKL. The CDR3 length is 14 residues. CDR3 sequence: CASSQGTATYEQYF. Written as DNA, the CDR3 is TGCGCCAGCAGCCAAGGGACAGCCACCTACGAGCAGTACTTC.

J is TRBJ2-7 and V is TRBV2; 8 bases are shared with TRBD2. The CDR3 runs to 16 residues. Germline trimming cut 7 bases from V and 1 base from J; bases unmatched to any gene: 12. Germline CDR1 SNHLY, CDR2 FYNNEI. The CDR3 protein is CASMALAGQVSYEQYF. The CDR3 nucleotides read TGTGCCAGCATGGCTTTAGCGGGACAAGTATCCTACGAGCAGTACTTC.

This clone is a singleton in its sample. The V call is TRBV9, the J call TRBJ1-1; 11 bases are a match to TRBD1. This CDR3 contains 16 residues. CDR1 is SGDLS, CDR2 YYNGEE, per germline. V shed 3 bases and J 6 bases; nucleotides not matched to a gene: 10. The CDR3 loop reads CASSGGTGGVVAEAFF. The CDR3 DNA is TGTGCCAGCAGCGGGGGGACAGGGGGAGTAGTAGCTGAAGCTTTCTTT. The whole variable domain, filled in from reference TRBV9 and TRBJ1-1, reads DSGVTQTPKHLITATGQRVTLRCSPRSGDLSVYWYQQSLDQGLQFLIQYYNGEERAKGNILERFSAQQFPDLHSELNLSSLELGDSALYFCASSGGTGGVVAEAFFGQGTRLTVV.

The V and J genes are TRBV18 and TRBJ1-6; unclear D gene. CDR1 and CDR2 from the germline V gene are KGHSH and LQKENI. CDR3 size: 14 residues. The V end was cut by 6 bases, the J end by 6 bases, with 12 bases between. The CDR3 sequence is CASSRARSNSPLHF. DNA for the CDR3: TGTGCCAGCTCCCGGGCCAGGTCTAATTCACCCCTCCACTTT.

CDR3 in amino acids: CASSLPGGPTYNEQFF. The CDR3 DNA reads TGTGCCAGCAGCTTGCCCGGGGGGCCTACCTACAATGAGCAGTTCTTC. The chain has TRBV7-9 and TRBJ2-1, with a tentative D call TRBD2 (7 bases). Trimming took off 3 bases at V and 2 bases at J, with 14 bases between the two ends. Germline V gene sequence: CDR1 SEHNR, CDR2 FQNEAQ (reference sequence). CDR3 length equals 16 residues.

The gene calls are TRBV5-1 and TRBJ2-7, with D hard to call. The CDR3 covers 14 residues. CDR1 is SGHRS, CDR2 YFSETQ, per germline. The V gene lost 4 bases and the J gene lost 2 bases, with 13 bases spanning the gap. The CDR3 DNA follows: TGCGCCAGCAGCCCCAAAGTAAGCACCTACGAGCAGTACTTC. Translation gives CASSPKVSTYEQYF.

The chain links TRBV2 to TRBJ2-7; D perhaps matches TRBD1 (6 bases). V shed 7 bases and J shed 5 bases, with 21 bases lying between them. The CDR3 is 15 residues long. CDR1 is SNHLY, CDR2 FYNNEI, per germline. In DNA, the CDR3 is TGTGCCAGCAAGCCCCCTCGGGGCAGGGGCAACGAGCAGTACTTC. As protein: CASKPPRGRGNEQYF.

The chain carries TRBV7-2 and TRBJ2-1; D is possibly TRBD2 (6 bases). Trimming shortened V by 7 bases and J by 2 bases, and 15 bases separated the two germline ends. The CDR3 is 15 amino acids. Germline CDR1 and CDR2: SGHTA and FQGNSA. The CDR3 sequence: CASTLAEYTYNEQFF. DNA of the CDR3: TGTGCCAGCACTTTAGCGGAATATACCTACAATGAGCAGTTCTTC.

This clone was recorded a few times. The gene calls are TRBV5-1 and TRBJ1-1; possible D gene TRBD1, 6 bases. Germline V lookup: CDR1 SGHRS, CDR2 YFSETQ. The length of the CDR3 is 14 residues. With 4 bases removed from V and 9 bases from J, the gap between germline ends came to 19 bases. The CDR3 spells CASSIETGTNQAFF. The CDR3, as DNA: TGCGCCAGCAGCATAGAAACCGGGACAAACCAAGCTTTCTTT.

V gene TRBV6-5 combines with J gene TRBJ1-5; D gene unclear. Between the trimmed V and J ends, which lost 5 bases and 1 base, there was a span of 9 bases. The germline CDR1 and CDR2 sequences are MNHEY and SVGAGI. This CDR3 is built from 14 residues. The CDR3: CASSPSRSNQPQHF. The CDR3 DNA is TGTGCCAGCAGTCCGAGTCGGAGCAATCAGCCCCAGCATTTT.

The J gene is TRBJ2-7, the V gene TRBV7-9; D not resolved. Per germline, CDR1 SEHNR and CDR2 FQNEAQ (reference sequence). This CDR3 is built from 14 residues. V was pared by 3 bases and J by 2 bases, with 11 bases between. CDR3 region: CASSLMGLPYEQYF. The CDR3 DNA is TGTGCCAGCAGCTTGATGGGCTTGCCCTACGAGCAGTACTTC.

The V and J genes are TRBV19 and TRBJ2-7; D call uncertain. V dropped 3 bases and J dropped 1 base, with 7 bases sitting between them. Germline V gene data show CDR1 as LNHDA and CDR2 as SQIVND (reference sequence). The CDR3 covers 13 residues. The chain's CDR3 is CASSMTASYEQYF. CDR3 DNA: TGTGCCAGTAGTATGACGGCTTCCTACGAGCAGTACTTC. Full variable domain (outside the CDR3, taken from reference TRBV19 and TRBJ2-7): DGGITQSPKYLFRKEGQNVTLSCEQNLNHDAMYWYRQDPGQGLRLIYYSQIVNDFQKGDIAEGYSVSREKKESFPLTVTSAQKNPTAFYLCASSMTASYEQYFGPGTRLTVT.

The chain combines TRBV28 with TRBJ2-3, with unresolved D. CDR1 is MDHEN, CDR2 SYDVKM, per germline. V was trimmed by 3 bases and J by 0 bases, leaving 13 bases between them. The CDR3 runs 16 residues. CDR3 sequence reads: CASSFFGPPSTDTQYF. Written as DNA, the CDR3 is TGTGCCAGCAGTTTTTTCGGCCCTCCCAGCACAGATACGCAGTATTTT.